The rows below give T cell receptor beta chains drawn from one sample of a study of Graves' ophthalmopathy and Graves' hyperthyroidism. Via MiXCR, TCRdb re-called the multiplex PCR reads, giving one row per CDR3 protein. This sample has 1 million to 1.3 million distinct CDR3 sequences, with about 36% found just once. The specimen was peripheral blood or thyroid tissue (not recorded which). Source of these receptors: an adult man with Graves' hyperthyroidism. CDR3s leave out the opening cysteine and the closing phenylalanine or tryptophan.

V gene: TRBV2
J gene: TRBJ2-7
CDR3 protein: ASEYSYEQY

V gene: TRBV7-9
J gene: TRBJ1-1
CDR3 protein: ASSFQGALGTEAF

V gene: TRBV2
J gene: TRBJ2-7
CDR3 protein: ASTQLPYEQY

V gene: TRBV5-1
J gene: TRBJ2-5
CDR3 protein: ASSAGLRDQETQY

V gene: TRBV20-1
J gene: TRBJ2-7
CDR3 protein: SARATTSGSYEQY

V gene: TRBV6-1
J gene: TRBJ2-7
CDR3 protein: ASLAYEQY

V gene: TRBV12-3/TRBV12-4
J gene: TRBJ1-5
CDR3 protein: ASSLRGDNQPQH

V gene: TRBV27
J gene: TRBJ2-5
CDR3 protein: ASSTGVRGTQY

V gene: TRBV11-2
J gene: TRBJ2-5
CDR3 protein: ASSWAGIGETQY

V gene: TRBV11-2
J gene: TRBJ2-5
CDR3 protein: ASSFQGAWETQY

V gene: TRBV15
J gene: TRBJ2-7
CDR3 protein: ATSARESGEQY

V gene: TRBV12-3/TRBV12-4
J gene: TRBJ2-5
CDR3 protein: ASSRRVAGLGEAQY

V gene: TRBV28
J gene: TRBJ1-5
CDR3 protein: ASSFLVRRNQPQH

V gene: TRBV15
J gene: TRBJ1-6
CDR3 protein: ATSRGDRVYNSPLH

V gene: TRBV12-3/TRBV12-4
J gene: TRBJ1-1
CDR3 protein: ASSAVSMNTEAF

V gene: TRBV9
J gene: TRBJ2-2
CDR3 protein: ASSEGARSNTGELF

V gene: TRBV19
J gene: TRBJ1-2
CDR3 protein: ASEGPYGYT

V gene: TRBV25-1
J gene: TRBJ1-2
CDR3 protein: ASSGRGGYGYT

V gene: TRBV25-1
J gene: TRBJ2-5
CDR3 protein: ASRSGTQETQY

V gene: TRBV7-8
J gene: TRBJ2-2
CDR3 protein: ASSPHGGTTNTGELF

V gene: TRBV20-1
J gene: TRBJ2-7
CDR3 protein: SARDSRQLD

V gene: TRBV7-9
J gene: TRBJ1-1
CDR3 protein: ASSPGASSLMGLDTEAF

V gene: TRBV2
J gene: TRBJ1-5
CDR3 protein: ASSEVRGARH

V gene: TRBV9
J gene: TRBJ1-1
CDR3 protein: ASRGTGGRVEAF

V gene: TRBV19
J gene: TRBJ1-5
CDR3 protein: ASSIRTGGINQPQH

V gene: TRBV14
J gene: TRBJ1-3
CDR3 protein: ASSQNRGNTIY

V gene: TRBV7-9
J gene: TRBJ1-5
CDR3 protein: ASSALGDGNQPQH

V gene: TRBV7-3
J gene: TRBJ2-7
CDR3 protein: ASSWRTGHEQY

V gene: TRBV6-5
J gene: TRBJ2-3
CDR3 protein: ASSYPSGSTDTQY

V gene: TRBV4-3
J gene: TRBJ2-5
CDR3 protein: ASSQEGSNPETQY

V gene: TRBV11-2
J gene: TRBJ1-5
CDR3 protein: ASSLDLDQPQH

V gene: TRBV24-1
J gene: TRBJ2-5
CDR3 protein: ATSGGKDRARSKTQY

V gene: TRBV7-9
J gene: TRBJ1-4
CDR3 protein: ASSSSRQGTVFWEKLF

V gene: TRBV2
J gene: TRBJ2-2
CDR3 protein: ASTEKFAGELF

V gene: TRBV6-2/TRBV6-3
J gene: TRBJ1-1
CDR3 protein: ASSYTRNTEAF

V gene: TRBV20-1
J gene: TRBJ2-6
CDR3 protein: SARGQREG

V gene: TRBV25-1
J gene: TRBJ2-2
CDR3 protein: ATSLIGGSGELF

V gene: TRBV6-5
J gene: TRBJ1-1
CDR3 protein: ASTQRWQTNTEAF

V gene: TRBV29-1
J gene: TRBJ1-2
CDR3 protein: SVPGTWYGYT

V gene: TRBV27
J gene: TRBJ2-5
CDR3 protein: ASRGFLSTQETQY

V gene: TRBV14
J gene: TRBJ2-5
CDR3 protein: ASSQAGVETQY

V gene: TRBV7-2
J gene: TRBJ2-7
CDR3 protein: ASSFRTGAYEQY

V gene: TRBV29-1
J gene: TRBJ2-7
CDR3 protein: SVEEGRGYEQY

V gene: TRBV14
J gene: TRBJ2-5
CDR3 protein: ASSQAGETQY

V gene: TRBV7-8
J gene: TRBJ1-6
CDR3 protein: ASSLGSSPLH

V gene: TRBV29-1
J gene: .
CDR3 protein: SAGKTSGDQETQY

V gene: TRBV6-6
J gene: TRBJ1-5
CDR3 protein: ASSGGDQPQH

V gene: TRBV2
J gene: TRBJ1-5
CDR3 protein: ASSLINQPQH

V gene: TRBV19
J gene: TRBJ1-1
CDR3 protein: ASSIRTVNTEAF

V gene: TRBV29-1
J gene: TRBJ2-5
CDR3 protein: SATGEETQY

V gene: TRBV10-2
J gene: TRBJ1-5
CDR3 protein: ASSSTGGLYQPQH

V gene: TRBV6-2/TRBV6-3
J gene: TRBJ2-7
CDR3 protein: ASSYVNSYEQY